The sequence of this TCR beta chain was determined in a study of blood T cell repertoires in COVID-19. Study in general: Spain, Italy and the United States supplied samples that represented acute and convalescent COVID-19. T cells, B-cell-depleted T cells, or PBMCs provided the cDNA or gDNA that served as material.

CDR3 length equals 17 residues. Germline assignment: CDR1 LGHNA and CDR2 YSLEER. J gave up 3 bases and V 0 bases, and 7 bases lay outside the gene matches. Methods used by the authors: Amplification with reference gene primers provided the estimates of nucleated cell counts. Some clones are missing from TCRdb's copy, which holds only in-frame ones; the method was immunoSEQ multiplex PCR. For V, J and clone size, that table is used; D and trimming come from the DNA. This sample has about 200,000 clones, with 80% to 95% found just once. The sequence was obtained from a man in his forties or fifties with acute or convalescent COVID-19. This chain joins TRBV4-3 and TRBJ2-1; 8 nucleotides line up with TRBD2. The sequenced material came from peripheral blood. CDR3 bases: TGCGCCAGCAGCCAAGATCGCAGCGGGGGAGTCTACAATGAGCAGTTCTTC. Translation gives CASSQDRSGGVYNEQFF.